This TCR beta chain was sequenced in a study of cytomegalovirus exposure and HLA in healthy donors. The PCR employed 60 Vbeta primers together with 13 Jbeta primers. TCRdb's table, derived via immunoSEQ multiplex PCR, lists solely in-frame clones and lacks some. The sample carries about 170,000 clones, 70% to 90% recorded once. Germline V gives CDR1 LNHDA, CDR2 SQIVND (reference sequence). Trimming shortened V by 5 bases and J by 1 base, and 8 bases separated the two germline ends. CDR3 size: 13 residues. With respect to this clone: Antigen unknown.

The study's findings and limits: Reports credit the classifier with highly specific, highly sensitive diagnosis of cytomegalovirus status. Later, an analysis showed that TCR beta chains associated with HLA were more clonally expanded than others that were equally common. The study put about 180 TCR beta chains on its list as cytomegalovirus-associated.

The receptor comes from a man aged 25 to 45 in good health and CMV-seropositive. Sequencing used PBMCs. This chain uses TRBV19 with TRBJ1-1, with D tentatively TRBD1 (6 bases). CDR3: CASSLGQNTEAFF. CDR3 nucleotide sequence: TGTGCCAGTAGTTTGGGACAGAACACTGAAGCTTTCTTT.